The clone carrying this T cell receptor beta chain was detected many times. Regarding time point: patch test 3, about 24 weeks after DPC sensitization. Treatment denoted: therapeutic diphenylcyclopropenone sensitization with weekly scalp DPC. Total RNA was isolated from unfractionated whole blood. MiXCR, applied by TCRdb to the RACE reads, yields one record per CDR3 protein. The sample has roughly 38,000 distinct CDR3 sequences; more than 9% are singletons. This entry is derived from a study of human T cells and chemical hapten exposure. The sample consisted of whole blood, taken in connection with sensitization to the hapten diphenylcyclopropenone (DPC). This receptor was obtained from a middle-aged man with alopecia areata. Some clones in this sample may be carry-over from other donors' samples.

For the CDR3, the DNA is TGTGCCAGCAGCCAAGATGATGGGGGATACAATGAGCAGTTCTTC. Protein sequence: CASSQDDGGYNEQFF. The chain combines TRBV3-1 with TRBJ2-1; D might be TRBD1 or TRBD2, each matching 5 bases. Trimming took 0 bases from V and 4 from J, leaving 10 bases between them. The CDR3 is made up of 15 amino acids. The germline V gene has CDR1 LGHDT and CDR2 YNNKEL (reference sequence).